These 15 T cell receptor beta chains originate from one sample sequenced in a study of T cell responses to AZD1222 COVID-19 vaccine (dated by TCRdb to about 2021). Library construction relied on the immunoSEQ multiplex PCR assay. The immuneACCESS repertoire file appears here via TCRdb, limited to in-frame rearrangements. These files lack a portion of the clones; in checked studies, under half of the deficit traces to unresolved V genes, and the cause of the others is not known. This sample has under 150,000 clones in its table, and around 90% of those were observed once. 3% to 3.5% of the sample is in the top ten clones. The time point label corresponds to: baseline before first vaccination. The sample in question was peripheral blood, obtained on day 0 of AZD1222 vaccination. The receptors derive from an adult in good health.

CDR3 loop: CASSGTGTEAFF. In DNA form, the CDR3 reads TGTGCCAGCAGCGGGACCGGGACTGAAGCTTTCTTT. The genes are TRBV6-4 and TRBJ1-1; D may be TRBD1 (5 bases). V dropped 6 bases and J dropped 5 bases, with 10 bases sitting between them. From germline, CDR1 is MRHNA and CDR2 SNTAGT. The CDR3 covers 12 residues.

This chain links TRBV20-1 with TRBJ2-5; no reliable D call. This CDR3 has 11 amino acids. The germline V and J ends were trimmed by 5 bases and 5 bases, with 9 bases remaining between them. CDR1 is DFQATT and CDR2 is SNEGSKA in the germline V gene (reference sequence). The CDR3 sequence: CSAQVRETQYF. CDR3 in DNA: TGCAGTGCTCAAGTCCGGGAGACCCAGTACTTC.

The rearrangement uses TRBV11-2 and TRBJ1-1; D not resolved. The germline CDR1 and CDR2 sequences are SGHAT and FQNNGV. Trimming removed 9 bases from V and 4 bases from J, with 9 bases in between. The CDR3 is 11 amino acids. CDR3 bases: TGTGCCAGTCATTCTAGCACTGAAGCTTTCTTT. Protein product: CASHSSTEAFF.

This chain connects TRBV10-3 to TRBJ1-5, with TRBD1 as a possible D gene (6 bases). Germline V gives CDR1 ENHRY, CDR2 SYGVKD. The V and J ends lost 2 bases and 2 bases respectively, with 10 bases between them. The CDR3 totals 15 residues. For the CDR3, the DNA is TGTGCCATCAGTGAGACCAGGGGAGGCAATCAGCCCCAGCATTTT. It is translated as CAISETRGGNQPQHF.

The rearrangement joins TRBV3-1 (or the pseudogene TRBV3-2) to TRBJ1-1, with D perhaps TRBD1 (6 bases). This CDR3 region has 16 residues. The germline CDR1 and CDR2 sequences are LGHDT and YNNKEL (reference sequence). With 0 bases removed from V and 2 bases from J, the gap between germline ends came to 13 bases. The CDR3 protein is CASSQDHLGGNTEAFF. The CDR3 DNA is TGTGCCAGCAGCCAAGACCATTTAGGGGGAAACACTGAAGCTTTCTTT.

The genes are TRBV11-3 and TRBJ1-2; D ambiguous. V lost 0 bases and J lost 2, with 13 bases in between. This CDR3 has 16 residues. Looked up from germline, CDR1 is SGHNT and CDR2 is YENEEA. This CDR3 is CASSLEGRRGNYGYTF. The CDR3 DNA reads TGTGCCAGCAGCTTAGAAGGTCGTCGCGGGAACTATGGCTACACCTTC.

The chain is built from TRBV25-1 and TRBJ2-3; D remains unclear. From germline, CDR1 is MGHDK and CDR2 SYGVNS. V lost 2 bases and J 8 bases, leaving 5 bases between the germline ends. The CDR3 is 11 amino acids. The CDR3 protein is CASSEAATQYF. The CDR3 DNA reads TGTGCCAGCAGTGAAGCGGCTACGCAGTATTTT.

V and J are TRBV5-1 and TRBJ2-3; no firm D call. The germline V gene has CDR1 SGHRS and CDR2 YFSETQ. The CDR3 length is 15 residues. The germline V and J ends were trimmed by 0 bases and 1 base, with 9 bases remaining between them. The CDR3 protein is CASSLAREGTDTQYF. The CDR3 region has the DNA TGCGCCAGCAGCTTGGCGCGCGAAGGCACAGATACGCAGTATTTT.

This chain's CDR3 is CASSKGRGGFSYEQYF. The CDR3 DNA sequence: TGTGCCAGCAGCAAAGGGCGAGGGGGTTTTTCCTACGAGCAGTACTTC. V and J are TRBV21-1 and TRBJ2-7; the D call TRBD1 from the table was never checked on the DNA. TRBV21-1 is shown as a pseudogene. The CDR3 is 16 amino acids.

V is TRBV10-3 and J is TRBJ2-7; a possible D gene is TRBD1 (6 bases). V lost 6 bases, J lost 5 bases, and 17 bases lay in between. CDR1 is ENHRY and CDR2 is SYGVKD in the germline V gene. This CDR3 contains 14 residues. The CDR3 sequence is CAISLGQYLDEQYF. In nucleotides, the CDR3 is TGTGCCATCAGCCTGGGACAATATCTCGACGAGCAGTACTTC.

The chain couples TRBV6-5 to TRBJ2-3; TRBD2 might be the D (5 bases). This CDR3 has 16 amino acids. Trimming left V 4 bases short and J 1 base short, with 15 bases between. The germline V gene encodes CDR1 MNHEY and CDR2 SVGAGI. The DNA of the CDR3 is TGTGCCAGCAGTTTCGGTCCCGGAGGTGGCACAGATACGCAGTATTTT. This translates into CASSFGPGGGTDTQYF.

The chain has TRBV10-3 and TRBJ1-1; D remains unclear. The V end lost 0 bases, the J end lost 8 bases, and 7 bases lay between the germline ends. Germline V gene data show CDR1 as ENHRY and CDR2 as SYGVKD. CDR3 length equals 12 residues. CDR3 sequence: CAISESPGEAFF. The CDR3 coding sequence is TGTGCCATCAGTGAGTCGCCTGGGGAAGCTTTCTTT.

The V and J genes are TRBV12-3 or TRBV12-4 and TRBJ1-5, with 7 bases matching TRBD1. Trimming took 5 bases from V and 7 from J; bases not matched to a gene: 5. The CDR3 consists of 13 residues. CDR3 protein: CASSQDRDQPQHF. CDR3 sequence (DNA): TGTGCCAGCAGTCAAGACAGGGACCAGCCCCAGCATTTT.

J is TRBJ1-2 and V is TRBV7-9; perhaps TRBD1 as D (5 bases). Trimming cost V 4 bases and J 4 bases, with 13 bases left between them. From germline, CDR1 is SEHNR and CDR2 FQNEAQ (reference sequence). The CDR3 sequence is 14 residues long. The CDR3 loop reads CASSSIRQPYGYTF. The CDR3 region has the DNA TGTGCCAGCAGCTCGATTCGACAGCCCTATGGCTACACCTTC.

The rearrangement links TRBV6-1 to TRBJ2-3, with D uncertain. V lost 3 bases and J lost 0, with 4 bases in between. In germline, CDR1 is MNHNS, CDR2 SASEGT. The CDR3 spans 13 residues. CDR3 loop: CASSDFSTDTQYF. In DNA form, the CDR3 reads TGTGCCAGCAGTGATTTTAGCACAGATACGCAGTATTTT.